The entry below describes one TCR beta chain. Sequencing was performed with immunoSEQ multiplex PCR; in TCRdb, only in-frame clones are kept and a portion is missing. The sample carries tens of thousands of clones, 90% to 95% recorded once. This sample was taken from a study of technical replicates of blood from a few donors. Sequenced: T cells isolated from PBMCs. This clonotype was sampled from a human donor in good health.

CDR3 amino acids: CASSKAPRGIIGYF. CDR3 in DNA: TGTGCCAGCAGCAAAGCTCCTAGGGGAATAATAGGGTATTTT. This chain connects TRBV21-1 to TRBJ2-3; TRBD1, the table's D call, lacks a check against the DNA. TRBV21-1 is tagged as a pseudogene. There are 14 residues in the CDR3.